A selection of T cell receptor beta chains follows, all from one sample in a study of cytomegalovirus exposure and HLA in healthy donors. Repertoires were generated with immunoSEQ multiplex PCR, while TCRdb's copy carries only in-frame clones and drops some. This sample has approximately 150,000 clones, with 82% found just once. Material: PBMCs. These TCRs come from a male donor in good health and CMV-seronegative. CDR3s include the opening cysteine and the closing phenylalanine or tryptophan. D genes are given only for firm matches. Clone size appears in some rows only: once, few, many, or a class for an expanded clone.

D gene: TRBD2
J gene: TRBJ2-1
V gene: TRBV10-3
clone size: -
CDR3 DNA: TGTGCCATCAGTGAGTCAAAAGCGGGAAACCGATATGAGCAGTTCTTC
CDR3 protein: CAISESKAGNRYEQFF

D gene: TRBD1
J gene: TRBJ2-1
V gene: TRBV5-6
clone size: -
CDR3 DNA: TGTGCCAGCAGCTTGGATGGACAGGGTTTGGGAAATGAGCAGTTCTTC
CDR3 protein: CASSLDGQGLGNEQFF

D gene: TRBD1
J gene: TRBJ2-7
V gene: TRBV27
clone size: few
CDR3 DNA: TGTGCCAGCAGTTATACGGTACAGGGGGTACACGAGCAGTACTTC
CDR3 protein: CASSYTVQGVHEQYF

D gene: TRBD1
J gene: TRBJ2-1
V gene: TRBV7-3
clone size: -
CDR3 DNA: TGTGCCAGCAGCTCCCCCCGGGACAGGATCGACAATGAGCAGTTCTTC
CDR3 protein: CASSSPRDRIDNEQFF

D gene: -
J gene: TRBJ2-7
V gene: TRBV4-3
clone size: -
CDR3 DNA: TGCGCCAGCAGCCAAGATAATAGGCGGCATATCATCTTC
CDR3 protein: CASSQDNRRHIIF

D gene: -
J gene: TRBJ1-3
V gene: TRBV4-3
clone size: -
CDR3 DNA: TGCGCCAGCAGCCAGGAGGGACTCGTGGCCGGAAACACCATATATTTT
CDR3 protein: CASSQEGLVAGNTIYF

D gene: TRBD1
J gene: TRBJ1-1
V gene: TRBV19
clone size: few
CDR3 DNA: TGTGCCAGTAGTAGCCCGGGACAGGGATCTGAAGCTTTCTTT
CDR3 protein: CASSSPGQGSEAFF

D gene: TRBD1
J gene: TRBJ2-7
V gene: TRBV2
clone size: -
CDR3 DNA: TGTGCCAGCAGTGAACTGGACAGGATTCTTTACTCGTACTTC
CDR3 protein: CASSELDRILYSYF

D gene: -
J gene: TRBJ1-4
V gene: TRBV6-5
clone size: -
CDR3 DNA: TGTGCCAGCAGTTATAGCGGCTACGAAAAACTGTTTTTT
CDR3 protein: CASSYSGYEKLFF

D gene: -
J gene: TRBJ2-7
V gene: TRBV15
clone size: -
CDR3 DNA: TGTGCCACCTCCCTCGGCGGGGCCTACGAGCAGTACTTC
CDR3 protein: CATSLGGAYEQYF

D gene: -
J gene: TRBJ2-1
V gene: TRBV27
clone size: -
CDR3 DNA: TGTGCCAGCAGTTCCCCGGACATATACAATGAGCAGTTCTTC
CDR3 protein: CASSSPDIYNEQFF

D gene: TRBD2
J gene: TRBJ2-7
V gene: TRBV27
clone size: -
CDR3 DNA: TGTGCCAGCAGTTTAGGCGGTTTAGCGGGAGGAGAGCAGTACTTC
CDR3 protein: CASSLGGLAGGEQYF

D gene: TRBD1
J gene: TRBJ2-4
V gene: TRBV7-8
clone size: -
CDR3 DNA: TGTGCCAGCAGCGAAAACCCACGGACAGGGTACAAAAACATTCAGTACTTC
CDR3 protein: CASSENPRTGYKNIQYF

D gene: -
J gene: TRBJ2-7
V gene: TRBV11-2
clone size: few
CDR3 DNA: TGTGCCAGCAGCTTGCTCGACAGCCCCTCCTACGAGCAGTACTTC
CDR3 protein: CASSLLDSPSYEQYF

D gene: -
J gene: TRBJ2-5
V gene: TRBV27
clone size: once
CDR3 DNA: TGTGCCAGCAGTTACCTCCCGGGAACCCCTCAAGAGACCCAGTACTTC
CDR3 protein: CASSYLPGTPQETQYF

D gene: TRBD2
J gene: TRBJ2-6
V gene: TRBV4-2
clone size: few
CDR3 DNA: TGTGCCAGCAGCCGACTAGCGGGAATGTCTGGGGCCAACGTCCTGACTTTC
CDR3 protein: CASSRLAGMSGANVLTF

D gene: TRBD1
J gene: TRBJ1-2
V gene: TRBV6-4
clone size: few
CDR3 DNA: TGTGCCAGCAGTGAGAGGACAGGGGTCTCCTCCGGCTACACCTTC
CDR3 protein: CASSERTGVSSGYTF

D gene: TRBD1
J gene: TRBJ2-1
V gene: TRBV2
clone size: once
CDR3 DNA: TGTGCCAGCACCGAACAGGGGTCTGAGCAGTTCTTC
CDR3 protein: CASTEQGSEQFF

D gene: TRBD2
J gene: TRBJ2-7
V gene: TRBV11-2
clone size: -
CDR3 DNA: TGTGCCAGCAGCTTGGGAGCGGGATACTACGAGCAGTACTTC
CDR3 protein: CASSLGAGYYEQYF

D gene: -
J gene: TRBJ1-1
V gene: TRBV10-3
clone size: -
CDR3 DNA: TGTGCCATCAGCCCAGGGATGAACACTGAAGCTTTCTTT
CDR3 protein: CAISPGMNTEAFF

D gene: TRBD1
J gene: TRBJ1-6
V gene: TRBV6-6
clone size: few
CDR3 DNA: TGTGCCAGCCAGGACAGGGTGGATGGGAGTTCACCCCTCCACTTT
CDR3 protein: CASQDRVDGSSPLHF

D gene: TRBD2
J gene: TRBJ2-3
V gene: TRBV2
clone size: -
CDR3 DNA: TGTGCCAGCAGCTCTGGACTAGCGCAGACAGATACGCAGTATTTT
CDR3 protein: CASSSGLAQTDTQYF

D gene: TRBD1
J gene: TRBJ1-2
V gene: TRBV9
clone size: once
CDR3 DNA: TGTGCCAGCAGCCCTCGGACAGGAGAGGGTTATGGCTACACCTTC
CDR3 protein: CASSPRTGEGYGYTF

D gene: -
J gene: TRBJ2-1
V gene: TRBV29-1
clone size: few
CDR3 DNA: TGCAGCGTTGGGACCAACGGAGGGTATGAGCAGTTCTTC
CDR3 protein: CSVGTNGGYEQFF

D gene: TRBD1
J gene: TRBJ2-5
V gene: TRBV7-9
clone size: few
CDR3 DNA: TGTGCCAGCAGCTTGGGGGTAGGCACAGGGGGTAAGGAGACCCAGTACTTC
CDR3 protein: CASSLGVGTGGKETQYF

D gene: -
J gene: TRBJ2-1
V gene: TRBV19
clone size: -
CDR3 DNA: TGTGCCAGTAGTATAGGCGGCAATGAGCAGTTCTTC
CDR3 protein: CASSIGGNEQFF

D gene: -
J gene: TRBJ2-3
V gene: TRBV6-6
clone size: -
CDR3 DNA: TGTGCCAGCAGTTACGCGGACCTTCCGGAGGAACAGTATTTT
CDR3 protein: CASSYADLPEEQYF

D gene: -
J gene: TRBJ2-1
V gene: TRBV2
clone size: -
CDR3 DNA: TGTGCCAGCACAGGAGGGGCCTACAATGAGCAGTTCTTC
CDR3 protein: CASTGGAYNEQFF

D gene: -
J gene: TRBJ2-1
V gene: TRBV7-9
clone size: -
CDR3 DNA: TGTGCCAGCAGCTTAATGAGCTCCTACAATGAGCAGTTCTTC
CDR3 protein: CASSLMSSYNEQFF

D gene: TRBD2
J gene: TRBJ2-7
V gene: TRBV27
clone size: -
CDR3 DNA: TGTGCCAGCAGCCCGAATAGCGGGAGTGTTCACGAGCAGTACTTC
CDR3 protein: CASSPNSGSVHEQYF

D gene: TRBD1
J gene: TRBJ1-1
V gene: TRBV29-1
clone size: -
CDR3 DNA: TGCAGCGTGACAGGGGGCGATGATAACACTGAAGCTTTCTTT
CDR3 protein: CSVTGGDDNTEAFF

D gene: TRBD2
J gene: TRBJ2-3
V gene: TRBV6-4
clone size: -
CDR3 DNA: TGTGCCAGCAGTGTGGGACTAGCGGGAGATACGCAGTATTTT
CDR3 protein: CASSVGLAGDTQYF

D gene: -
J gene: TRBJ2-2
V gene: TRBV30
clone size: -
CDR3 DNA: TGTGCCTGGAGCCTCGGGGAGCTGTTTTTT
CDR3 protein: CAWSLGELFF